This TCR beta chain was sequenced during a study of T-cell memory formation after mild COVID-19. Sample barcodes and UMIs were carried by the TCR alpha and TCR beta cDNA libraries that 5'RACE generated with constant-segment primers. From the 5' RACE reads, TCRdb called clonotypes with MiXCR, one entry per CDR3 protein. The sample includes about 280,000 distinct CDR3 sequences, roughly 8.2% seen only once; the top ten take less than 25%. This clonotype came up once. Its antigen is unidentified. This CDR3 has 13 residues. V dropped 5 bases and J dropped 3 bases, with 10 bases sitting between them. CDR1 is SSHAT, CDR2 FNYEAQ, per germline (reference sequence). Regarding the study as a whole: Clones that shrank (day 15 to 85) were balanced CD4/CD8, whereas later expanders leaned CD4+. Day 37-peaking second-wave clones had unconfirmed SARS-CoV-2 specificity. Pre-infection memory showed some responding clones, and this suggested that cross-reactive memory joined.

The rearrangement uses TRBV7-7 and TRBJ1-1; D not certain. What was sequenced was PBMCs or a T cell subset sorted from them (not recorded which). The sequence derives from a man between 18 and 29 years old who had mild COVID-19 (a few samples of this study predate the infection). Cell type and time point are not known. CDR3 DNA sequence: TGTGCCAGCAGCCGGACGGCAGACACTGAAGCTTTCTTT. Translated: CASSRTADTEAFF.